The 26 T cell receptor beta chains in this list originate from one sample, sequenced in a study of control samples from healthy donors and cancer patients. Repertoires were generated with immunoSEQ multiplex PCR, while TCRdb's copy carries only in-frame clones and drops some. Of 110,000 to 150,000 clones in the sample, approximately 94% are singletons; the top ten hold about an eighth. Material for sequencing was blood. The receptors were gathered from a man in his forties in good health.

V and J are TRBV27 and TRBJ2-7, with D unresolved. V gave up 4 bases and J gave up 2 bases, with 9 bases separating them. The CDR3 totals 13 residues. Germline V gene data show CDR1 as MNHEY and CDR2 as SMNVEV (reference sequence). The CDR3 DNA is TGTGCCAGCAGTTCCCCATCTCCCTACGAGCAGTACTTC. This codes for CASSSPSPYEQYF.

With respect to this clone: This specimen includes other DNA sequences encoding the same CDR3. The rearrangement links TRBV28 to TRBJ2-5; perhaps D is TRBD1 or TRBD2 (5 bases each). This CDR3 region has 12 residues. CDR1 is MDHEN, CDR2 SYDVKM, per germline. V lost 7 bases to trimming and J lost 5 bases, with 11 bases between them. CDR3 in DNA: TGTGCCAGCAACAGAGGGGAGGAGACCCAGTACTTC. It is translated as CASNRGEETQYF.

The chain's CDR3 is CASTAGWNQPQHF. Written as DNA, the CDR3 is TGTGCCAGCACCGCAGGGTGGAATCAGCCCCAGCATTTT. V is TRBV6-5 and J is TRBJ1-5; perhaps TRBD1 as D (5 bases). This CDR3 has 13 residues. The germline V and J ends were trimmed by 7 bases and 4 bases, with 11 bases remaining between them. The germline V gene has CDR1 MNHEY and CDR2 SVGAGI.

V usage is TRBV7-6 and J usage is TRBJ1-5; possible D gene TRBD1, 5 bases. The CDR3 length is 15 residues. The V gene's germline CDR1 is SGHVS and CDR2 FNYEAQ. Trimming pared 5 bases from V and 0 bases from J, leaving 11 bases between. The CDR3 DNA follows: TGTGCCAGCAGCCCCTCGACAGATAGCAATCAGCCCCAGCATTTT. It specifies CASSPSTDSNQPQHF. Based on the CDR3 plus reference TRBV7-6 and TRBJ1-5, the full variable domain is GAGVSQSPRYKVTKRGQDVALRCDPISGHVSLYWYRQALGQGPEFLTYFNYEAQQDKSGLPNDRFSAERPEGSISTLTIQRTEQRDSAMYRCASSPSTDSNQPQHFGDGTRLSIL.

The genes are TRBV2 and TRBJ1-2, with a possible D match to TRBD1 (5 bases). Trimming left V 4 bases short and J 0 bases short, with 12 bases between. The CDR3 length is 15 residues. Germline CDR1 is SNHLY and CDR2 is FYNNEI. In DNA form, the CDR3 reads TGTGCCAGCAGTGGAACCAGGGACCCTAACTATGGCTACACCTTC. Amino acids: CASSGTRDPNYGYTF.

The genes are TRBV5-4 and TRBJ1-1; D is uncertain. Germline V lookup: CDR1 SGHNT, CDR2 YYREEE (reference sequence). Between the trimmed V and J ends, which lost 4 bases and 1 base, there was a span of 8 bases. The CDR3 loop spans 13 amino acids. The chain's CDR3 is CASSAGPNTEAFF. Here the CDR3 DNA reads TGTGCCAGCAGCGCCGGACCGAACACTGAAGCTTTCTTT.

Only one count was recorded for this clone. This chain uses TRBV11-3 with TRBJ2-3, with D possibly matching TRBD1 (6 bases). The V end was cut by 5 bases, the J end by 1 base, with 10 bases between. The germline gives CDR1 SGHNT, CDR2 YENEEA. The CDR3 contains 14 residues. The CDR3 spells CASSKGERTDTQYF. For the CDR3, the DNA is TGTGCCAGCAGCAAGGGGGAGCGCACAGATACGCAGTATTTT.

This chain uses TRBV6-6 with TRBJ1-2, with a possible D match to TRBD1 (6 bases). Per germline, CDR1 MNHNY and CDR2 SVGAGI (reference sequence). Trimming removed 4 bases from V and 0 bases from J, with 12 bases in between. The CDR3 sequence is 15 residues long. CDR3 sequence: CASSSTGIANYGYTF. DNA for the CDR3: TGTGCCAGCAGTTCCACAGGGATAGCTAACTATGGCTACACCTTC.

This clone has more than one count but fewer than ten. The chain employs TRBV3-1 (or the pseudogene TRBV3-2) and TRBJ1-2, with D possibly being TRBD1 (6 bases). The germline gives CDR1 LGHDT, CDR2 YNNKEL (reference sequence). The CDR3 extends over 16 amino acids. The germline V and J ends were trimmed by 0 bases and 4 bases, with 15 bases remaining between them. Here the CDR3 DNA reads TGTGCCAGCAGCCAAGACTGGACCCAGGGGAGCTATGGCTACACCTTC. Its protein product is CASSQDWTQGSYGYTF.

The rearrangement uses TRBV10-2 and TRBJ1-1; D is ambiguous. The V gene lost 2 bases and the J gene lost 0 bases, with 10 bases spanning the gap. CDR1 is WSHSY, CDR2 SAAADI, per germline. The CDR3 length is 15 residues. The CDR3, as DNA: TGCGCCAGCAGTGAGAGGGCAGGAGTGAACACTGAAGCTTTCTTT. It specifies CASSERAGVNTEAFF.

This clone was seen a single time. The chain is built from TRBV5-1 and TRBJ1-1, with D tentatively TRBD1 (5 bases). CDR1 is SGHRS, CDR2 YFSETQ, per germline. CDR3 length: 14 residues. V lost 0 bases, J lost 2 bases, and 8 bases lay in between. The DNA of the CDR3 is TGCGCCAGCAGCTTGGGGGGCAGCAACACTGAAGCTTTCTTT. Translation: CASSLGGSNTEAFF. Full variable domain (remainder filled in from reference TRBV5-1 and TRBJ1-1): KAGVTQTPRYLIKTRGQQVTLSCSPISGHRSVSWYQQTPGQGLQFLFEYFSETQRNKGNFPGRFSGRQFSNSRSEMNVSTLELGDSALYLCASSLGGSNTEAFFGQGTRLTVV.

The rearrangement uses TRBV7-2 and TRBJ2-7, with 7 bases fitting TRBD2. Germline values: CDR1 SGHTA, CDR2 FQGNSA. V trimming: 3 bases; J trimming: 2 bases; junction bases outside the gene matches: 7. The CDR3 totals 15 residues. The CDR3 DNA follows: TGTGCCAGCAGCTTGGGAGCGGGGCAGACCTACGAGCAGTACTTC. This sequence encodes CASSLGAGQTYEQYF.

CDR3 coding DNA: TGTGCCAGCAGCGTAGGTGGCGGAGGTACCGCCAATGAGCAGTTCTTC. It specifies CASSVGGGGTANEQFF. This rearrangement joins TRBV9 to TRBJ2-1; tentative D call: TRBD2 (5 bases). The length of the CDR3 is 16 residues. Trimming left V 0 bases short and J 6 bases short, with 16 bases between. CDR1 is SGDLS, CDR2 YYNGEE, per germline.

This chain uses TRBV5-1 with TRBJ1-5; D not certain. Germline lookup yields CDR1 SGHRS and CDR2 YFSETQ. The germline V and J ends were trimmed by 0 bases and 5 bases, with 6 bases remaining between them. This CDR3 spans 13 amino acids. The CDR3: CASSLVGDQPQHF. The CDR3 DNA follows: TGCGCCAGCAGCTTGGTGGGTGATCAGCCCCAGCATTTT.

The V and J genes are TRBV4-1 and TRBJ1-2, with 9 positions matching TRBD1. V shed 0 bases and J 8 bases; nucleotides not matched to a gene: 4. CDR3 length equals 14 residues. Germline CDR1 MGHRA, CDR2 YSYEKL. CDR3 nucleotides: TGCGCCAGCAGCCAAGAACAGGGGGCTGTGGGCTACACCTTC. Its translation: CASSQEQGAVGYTF.

This chain connects TRBV29-1 to TRBJ1-1; TRBD1 matches at 8 bases. Germline lookup yields CDR1 SQVTM and CDR2 ANQGSEA. This CDR3 spans 14 amino acids. Losses at the gene ends were 3 bases for V and 1 base for J; bases not matched to a gene: 4. CDR3 sequence reads: CSVDSGTGNTEAFF. The CDR3 region has the DNA TGCAGCGTTGACTCCGGGACAGGGAACACTGAAGCTTTCTTT.

This chain uses TRBV9 with TRBJ1-3; D unresolved. CDR1 is SGDLS, CDR2 YYNGEE, per germline. V was shortened by 4 bases and J by 2 bases, with 13 bases between the two germline ends. The CDR3 loop spans 15 amino acids. CDR3 coding DNA: TGTGCCAGCAGCACGTTAGGCACAGCTGGAAACACCATATATTTT. This encodes CASSTLGTAGNTIYF.

The chain combines TRBV5-1 with TRBJ1-2; 8 bases align to TRBD1. This CDR3 spans 16 amino acids. V gave up 0 bases and J gave up 3 bases; unmatched junction bases: 7. Germline V gives CDR1 SGHRS, CDR2 YFSETQ. The chain's CDR3 is CASSLASGGPYYGYTF. In DNA, the CDR3 is TGCGCCAGCAGCTTGGCTTCAGGGGGCCCTTACTATGGCTACACCTTC.

The chain carries TRBV15 and TRBJ1-5; 7 nucleotides align to TRBD1. After removal of 0 bases from V and 0 bases from J, the junction contained 5 bases not matched to a gene. The CDR3 is 17 residues long. Germline-derived CDR1 and CDR2 are LNHNV and YYDKDF (reference sequence). The CDR3 sequence: CATSRDLPGGSNQPQHF. The CDR3 region has the DNA TGTGCCACCAGCAGAGATCTGCCAGGGGGTAGCAATCAGCCCCAGCATTTT.

The chain employs TRBV28 and TRBJ2-5, with 15 bases aligning to TRBD2. Per the germline V gene, CDR1 is MDHEN and CDR2 is SYDVKM. The CDR3 is made up of 18 amino acids. V lost 6 bases to trimming and J lost 1 base; unmatched junction nucleotides: 9. The CDR3 reads CASRRRGLAGGSQETQYF. CDR3 DNA: TGTGCCAGCAGGAGGAGGGGACTAGCGGGAGGAAGCCAAGAGACCCAGTACTTC.

The chain carries TRBV2 and TRBJ2-3, with TRBD2 as a possible D gene (6 bases). V was shortened by 10 bases and J by 6 bases, with 14 bases between the two germline ends. Looked up from germline, CDR1 is SNHLY and CDR2 is FYNNEI. CDR3 length: 12 amino acids. The chain's CDR3 is CATPRLVDTQYF. The CDR3 DNA sequence: TGTGCCACCCCAAGACTAGTTGATACGCAGTATTTT.

The CDR3 protein is CASRPTTSSYNEQFF. The CDR3 nucleotides read TGCGCCAGCAGACCGACTACCAGCTCCTACAATGAGCAGTTCTTC. The chain carries TRBV4-1 and TRBJ2-1, with a tentative D call TRBD2 (5 bases). The V and J ends lost 6 bases and 0 bases respectively, with 12 bases between them. Germline CDR1 reads MGHRA; CDR2 reads YSYEKL. CDR3 size: 15 residues.

The rearrangement links TRBV20-1 to TRBJ1-5; D is perhaps TRBD1 (6 bases). This CDR3 has 11 residues. The germline CDR1 and CDR2 sequences are DFQATT and SNEGSKA (reference sequence). Deletions cut 3 bases from V and 16 bases from J, with 16 bases between. In DNA, the CDR3 is TGCAGTGCTAGTGGAGGGACAATCCAACATTTT. This gives the protein CSASGGTIQHF.

This chain links TRBV30 with TRBJ1-3, with a possible D match to TRBD1 (6 bases). In germline, CDR1 is GTSNPN, CDR2 SVGIG (reference sequence). This CDR3 comprises 15 residues. Trimming pared 8 bases from V and 0 bases from J, leaving 17 bases between. CDR3 protein: CAGGPGRDSGNTIYF. The CDR3 coding sequence is TGTGCCGGGGGGCCGGGACGGGACTCTGGAAACACCATATATTTT.

The chain is built from TRBV27 and TRBJ2-2, with 13 bases matching TRBD2. From germline, CDR1 is MNHEY and CDR2 SMNVEV (reference sequence). V lost 10 bases, J lost 0 bases, and 5 bases stayed unmatched. This CDR3 is built from 16 residues. In nucleotides, the CDR3 is TGTGCCACCAGACTAGCGGGAGGACCGAACACCGGGGAGCTGTTTTTT. Protein: CATRLAGGPNTGELFF.

CDR3 in amino acids: CASSLGTSSSEQYF. The DNA of the CDR3 is TGCGCCAGCAGCTTGGGGACTAGCTCTTCCGAGCAGTACTTC. The chain employs TRBV5-1 and TRBJ2-7, with TRBD2 matching 8 bases. The V gene end was trimmed by 0 bases and the J gene end by 6 bases; junction bases not matched to a gene: 5. Germline V CDR1 and CDR2: SGHRS, YFSETQ. The CDR3 contains 14 residues.